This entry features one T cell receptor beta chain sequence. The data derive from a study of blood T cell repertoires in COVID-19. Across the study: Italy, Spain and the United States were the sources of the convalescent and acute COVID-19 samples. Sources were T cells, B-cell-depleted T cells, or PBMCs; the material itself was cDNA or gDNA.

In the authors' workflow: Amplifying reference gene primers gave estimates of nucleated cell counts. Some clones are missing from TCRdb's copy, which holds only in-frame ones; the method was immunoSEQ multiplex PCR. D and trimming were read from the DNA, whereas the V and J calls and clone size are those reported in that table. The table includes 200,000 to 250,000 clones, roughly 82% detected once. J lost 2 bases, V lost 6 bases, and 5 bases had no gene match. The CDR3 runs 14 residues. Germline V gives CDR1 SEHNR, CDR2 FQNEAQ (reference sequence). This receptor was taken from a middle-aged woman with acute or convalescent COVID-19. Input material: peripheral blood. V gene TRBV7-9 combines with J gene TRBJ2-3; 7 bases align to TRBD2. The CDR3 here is CASSHSGDTDTQYF. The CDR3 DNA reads TGTGCCAGCAGTCACAGCGGGGACACAGATACGCAGTATTTT.